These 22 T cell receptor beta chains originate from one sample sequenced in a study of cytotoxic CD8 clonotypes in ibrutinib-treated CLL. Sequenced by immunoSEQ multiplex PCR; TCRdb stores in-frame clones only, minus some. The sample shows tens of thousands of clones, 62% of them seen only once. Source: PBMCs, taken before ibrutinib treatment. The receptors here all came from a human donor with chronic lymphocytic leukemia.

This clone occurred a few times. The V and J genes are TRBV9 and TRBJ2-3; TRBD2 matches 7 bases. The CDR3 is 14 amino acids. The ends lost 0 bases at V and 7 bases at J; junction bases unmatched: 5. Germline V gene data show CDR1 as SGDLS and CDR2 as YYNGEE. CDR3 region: CASSVAWEGNTQYF. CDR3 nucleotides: TGTGCCAGCAGCGTAGCCTGGGAGGGAAATACGCAGTATTTT.

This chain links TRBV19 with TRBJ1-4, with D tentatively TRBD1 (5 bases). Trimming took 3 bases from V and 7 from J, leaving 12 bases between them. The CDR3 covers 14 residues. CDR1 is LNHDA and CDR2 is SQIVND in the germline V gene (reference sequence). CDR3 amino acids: CASSISGGSEKLFF. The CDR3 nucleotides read TGTGCCAGTAGTATCAGCGGGGGGAGTGAAAAACTGTTTTTT.

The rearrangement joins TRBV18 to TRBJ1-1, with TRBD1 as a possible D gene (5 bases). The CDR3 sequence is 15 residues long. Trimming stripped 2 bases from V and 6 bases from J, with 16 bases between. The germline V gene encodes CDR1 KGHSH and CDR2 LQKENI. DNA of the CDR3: TGTGCCAGCTCACCAAACCAGGGTGTAGTGGCTGAAGCTTTCTTT. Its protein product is CASSPNQGVVAEAFF. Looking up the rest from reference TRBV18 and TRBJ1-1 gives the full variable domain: NAGVMQNPRHLVRRRGQEARLRCSPMKGHSHVYWYRQLPEEGLKFMVYLQKENIIDESGMPKERFSAEFPKEGPSILRIQQVVRGDSAAYFCASSPNQGVVAEAFFGQGTRLTVV.

CDR3 nucleotides: TGTGCCAGCAGGCCCTTGGGGTACCACTACGAGCAGTACTTC. This gives the protein CASRPLGYHYEQYF. The chain links TRBV11-2 to TRBJ2-7; no clear D. Germline-derived CDR1 and CDR2 are SGHAT and FQNNGV. This CDR3 has 14 residues. Between the trimmed V and J ends, which lost 6 bases and 3 bases, there was a span of 15 bases.

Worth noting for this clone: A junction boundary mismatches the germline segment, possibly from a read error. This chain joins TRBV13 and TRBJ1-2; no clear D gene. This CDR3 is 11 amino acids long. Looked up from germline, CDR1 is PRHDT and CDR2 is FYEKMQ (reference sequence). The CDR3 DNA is TGTGCCAGCAGCCTAGGAAATGGCTACACCTTC. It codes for CASSLGNGYTF.

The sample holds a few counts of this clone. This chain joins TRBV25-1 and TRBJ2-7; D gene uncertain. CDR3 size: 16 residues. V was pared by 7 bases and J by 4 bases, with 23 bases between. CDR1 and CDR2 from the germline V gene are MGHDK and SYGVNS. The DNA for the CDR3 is TGTGCCAGCACCCCAGGTCCTGGACCGTGGGAATACGAGCAGTACTTC. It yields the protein CASTPGPGPWEYEQYF.

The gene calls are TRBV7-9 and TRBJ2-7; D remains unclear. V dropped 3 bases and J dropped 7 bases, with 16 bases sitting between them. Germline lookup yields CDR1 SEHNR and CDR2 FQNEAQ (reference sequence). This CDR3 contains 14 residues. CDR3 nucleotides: TGTGCCAGCAGCTTCAACATCTTATTCGGGGAGCAGTACTTC. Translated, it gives CASSFNILFGEQYF.

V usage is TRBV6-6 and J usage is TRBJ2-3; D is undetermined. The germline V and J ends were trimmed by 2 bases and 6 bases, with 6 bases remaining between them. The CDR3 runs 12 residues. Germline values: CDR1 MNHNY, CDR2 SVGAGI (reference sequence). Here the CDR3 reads CASSYPWDTQYF. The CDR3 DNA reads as TGTGCCAGCAGTTACCCGTGGGATACGCAGTATTTT.

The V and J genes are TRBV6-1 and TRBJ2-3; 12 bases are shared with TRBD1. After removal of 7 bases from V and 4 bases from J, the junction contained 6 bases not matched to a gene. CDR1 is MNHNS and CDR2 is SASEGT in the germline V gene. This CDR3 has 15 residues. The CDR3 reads CASNVGTGGADTQYF. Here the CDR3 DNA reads TGTGCCAGCAATGTAGGGACAGGGGGCGCAGATACGCAGTATTTT.

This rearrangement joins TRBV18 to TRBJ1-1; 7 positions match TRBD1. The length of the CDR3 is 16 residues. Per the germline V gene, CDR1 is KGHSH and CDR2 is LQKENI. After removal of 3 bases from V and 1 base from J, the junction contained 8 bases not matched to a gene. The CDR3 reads CASSPRQDRQNTEAFF. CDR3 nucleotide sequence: TGTGCCAGCTCACCTAGACAGGACAGGCAGAACACTGAAGCTTTCTTT.

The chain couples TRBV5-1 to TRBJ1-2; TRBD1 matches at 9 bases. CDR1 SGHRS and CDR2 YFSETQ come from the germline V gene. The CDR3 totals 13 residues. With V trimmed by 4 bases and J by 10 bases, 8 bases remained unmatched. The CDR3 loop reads CASSEGQGVDYTF. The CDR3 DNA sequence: TGCGCCAGCAGCGAGGGACAGGGCGTGGACTACACCTTC.

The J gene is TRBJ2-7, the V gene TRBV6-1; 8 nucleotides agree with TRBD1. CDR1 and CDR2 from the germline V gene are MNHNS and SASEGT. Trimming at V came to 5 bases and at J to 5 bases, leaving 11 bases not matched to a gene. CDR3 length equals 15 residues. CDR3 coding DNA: TGTGCCAGCAGTAATAGTGGGGCAGGGGGCCACGAGCAGTACTTC. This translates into CASSNSGAGGHEQYF.

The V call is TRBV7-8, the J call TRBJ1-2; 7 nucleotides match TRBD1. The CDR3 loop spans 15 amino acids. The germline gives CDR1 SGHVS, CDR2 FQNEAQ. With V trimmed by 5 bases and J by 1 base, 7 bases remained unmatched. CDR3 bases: TGTGCCAGCAGCCCGACGGGGACAGTTAACTATGGCTACACCTTC. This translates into CASSPTGTVNYGYTF.

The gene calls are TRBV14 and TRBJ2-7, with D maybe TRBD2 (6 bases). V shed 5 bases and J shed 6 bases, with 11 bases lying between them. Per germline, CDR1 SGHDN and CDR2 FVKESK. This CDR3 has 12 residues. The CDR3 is CASSGARGEQYF. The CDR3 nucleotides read TGTGCCAGCAGCGGAGCGCGGGGCGAGCAGTACTTC. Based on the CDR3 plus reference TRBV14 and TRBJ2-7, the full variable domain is EAGVTQFPSHSVIEKGQTVTLRCDPISGHDNLYWYRRVMGKEIKFLLHFVKESKQDESGMPNNRFLAERTGGTYSTLKVQPAELEDSGVYFCASSGARGEQYFGPGTRLTVT.

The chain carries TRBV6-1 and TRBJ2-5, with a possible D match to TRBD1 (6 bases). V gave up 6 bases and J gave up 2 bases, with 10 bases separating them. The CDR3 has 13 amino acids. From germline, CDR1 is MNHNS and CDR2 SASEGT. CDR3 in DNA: TGTGCCAGCAGGGATCAGGGGCAAGAGACCCAGTACTTC. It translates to CASRDQGQETQYF.

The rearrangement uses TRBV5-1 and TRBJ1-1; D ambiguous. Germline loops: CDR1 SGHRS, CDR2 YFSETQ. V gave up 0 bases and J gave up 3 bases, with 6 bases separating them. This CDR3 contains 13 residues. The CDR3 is CASSLGLDTEAFF. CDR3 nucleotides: TGCGCCAGCAGCTTGGGGTTGGACACTGAAGCTTTCTTT.

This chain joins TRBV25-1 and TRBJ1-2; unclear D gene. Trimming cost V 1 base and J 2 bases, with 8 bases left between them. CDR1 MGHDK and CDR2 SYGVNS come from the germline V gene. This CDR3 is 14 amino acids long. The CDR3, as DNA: TGTGCCAGCAGTGAATCAGGCAAAAACTATGGCTACACCTTC. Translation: CASSESGKNYGYTF.

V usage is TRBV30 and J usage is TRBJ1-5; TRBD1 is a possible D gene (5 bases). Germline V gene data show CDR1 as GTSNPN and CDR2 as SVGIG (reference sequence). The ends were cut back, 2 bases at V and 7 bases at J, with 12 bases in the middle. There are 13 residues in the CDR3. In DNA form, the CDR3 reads TGTGCCTGGAGTCTGGGGCCGGAGCAGCCCCAGCATTTT. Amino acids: CAWSLGPEQPQHF.

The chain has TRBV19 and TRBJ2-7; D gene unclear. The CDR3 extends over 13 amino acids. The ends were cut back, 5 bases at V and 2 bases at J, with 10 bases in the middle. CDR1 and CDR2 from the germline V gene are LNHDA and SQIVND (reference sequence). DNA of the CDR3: TGTGCCAGTAGTCCTGGGTGGGCCTACGAGCAGTACTTC. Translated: CASSPGWAYEQYF.

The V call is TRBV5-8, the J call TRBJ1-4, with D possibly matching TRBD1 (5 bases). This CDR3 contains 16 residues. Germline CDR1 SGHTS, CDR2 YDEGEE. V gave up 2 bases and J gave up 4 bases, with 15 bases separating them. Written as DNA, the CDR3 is TGTGCCAGCAGCTTCGGGGCCGGGACTGTTAATGAAAAACTGTTTTTT. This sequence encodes CASSFGAGTVNEKLFF.

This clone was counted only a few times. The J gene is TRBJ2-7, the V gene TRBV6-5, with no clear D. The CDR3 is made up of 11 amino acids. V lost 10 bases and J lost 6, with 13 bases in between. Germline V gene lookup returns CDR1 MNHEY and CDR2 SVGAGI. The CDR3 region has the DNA TGTGCCACCTCGCTCGGGCCCGAGCAGTACTTC. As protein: CATSLGPEQYF.

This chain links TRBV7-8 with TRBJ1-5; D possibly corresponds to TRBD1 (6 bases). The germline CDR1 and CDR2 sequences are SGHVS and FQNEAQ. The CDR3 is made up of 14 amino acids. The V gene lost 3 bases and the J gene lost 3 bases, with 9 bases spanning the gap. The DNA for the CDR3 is TGTGCCAGCAGCTTGGACAGTGTCAATCAGCCCCAGCATTTT. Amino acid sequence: CASSLDSVNQPQHF.